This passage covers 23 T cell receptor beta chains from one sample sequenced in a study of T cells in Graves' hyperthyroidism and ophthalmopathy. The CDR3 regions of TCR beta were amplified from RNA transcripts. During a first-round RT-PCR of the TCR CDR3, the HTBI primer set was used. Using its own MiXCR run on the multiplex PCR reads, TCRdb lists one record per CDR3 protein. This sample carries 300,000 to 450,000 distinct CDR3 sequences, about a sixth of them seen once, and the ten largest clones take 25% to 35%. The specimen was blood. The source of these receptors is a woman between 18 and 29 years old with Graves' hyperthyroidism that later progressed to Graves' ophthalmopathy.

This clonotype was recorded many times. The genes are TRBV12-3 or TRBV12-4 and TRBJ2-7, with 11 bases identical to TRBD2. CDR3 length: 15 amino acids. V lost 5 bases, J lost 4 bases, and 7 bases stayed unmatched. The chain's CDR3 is CASSLTSGSRYEQYF. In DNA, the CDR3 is TGTGCCAGCAGTCTTACTAGCGGGAGTCGGTACGAGCAGTACTTC.

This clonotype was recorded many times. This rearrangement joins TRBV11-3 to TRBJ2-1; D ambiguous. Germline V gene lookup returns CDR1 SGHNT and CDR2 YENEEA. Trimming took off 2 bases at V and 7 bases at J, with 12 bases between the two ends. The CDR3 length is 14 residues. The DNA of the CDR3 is TGTGCCAGCAGCTTAAATCTGGGTTCGAATGAGCAGTTCTTC. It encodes CASSLNLGSNEQFF.

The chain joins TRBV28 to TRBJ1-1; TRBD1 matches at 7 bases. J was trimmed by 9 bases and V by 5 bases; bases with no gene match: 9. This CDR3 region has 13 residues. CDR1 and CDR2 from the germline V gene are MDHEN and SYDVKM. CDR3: CASSPPGQTKAFF. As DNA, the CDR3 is TGTGCCAGCAGTCCTCCGGGACAGACGAAAGCTTTCTTT. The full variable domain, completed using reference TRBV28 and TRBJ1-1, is DVKVTQSSRYLVKRTGEKVFLECVQDMDHENMFWYRQDPGLGLRLIYFSYDVKMKEKGDIPEGYSVSREKKERFSLILESASTNQTSMYLCASSPPGQTKAFFGQGTRLTVV.

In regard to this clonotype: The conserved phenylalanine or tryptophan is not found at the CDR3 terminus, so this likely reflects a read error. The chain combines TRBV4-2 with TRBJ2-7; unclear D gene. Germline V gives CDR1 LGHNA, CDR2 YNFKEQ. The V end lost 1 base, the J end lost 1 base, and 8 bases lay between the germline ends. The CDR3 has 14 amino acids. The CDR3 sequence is CASSQALRSYEQYL. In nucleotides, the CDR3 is TGTGCCAGCAGCCAAGCGCTCAGATCCTACGAGCAGTACCTC.

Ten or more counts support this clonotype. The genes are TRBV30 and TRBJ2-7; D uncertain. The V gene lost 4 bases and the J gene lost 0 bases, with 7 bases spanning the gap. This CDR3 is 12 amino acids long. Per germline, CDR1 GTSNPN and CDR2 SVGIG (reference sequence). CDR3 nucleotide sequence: TGTGCCTGGACCCACGCCTCCTACGAGCAGTACTTC. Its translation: CAWTHASYEQYF.

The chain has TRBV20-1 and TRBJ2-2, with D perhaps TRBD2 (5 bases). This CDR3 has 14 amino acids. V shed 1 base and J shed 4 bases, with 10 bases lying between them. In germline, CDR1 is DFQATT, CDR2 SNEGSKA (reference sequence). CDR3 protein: CSARAWERTGELFF. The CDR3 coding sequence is TGCAGTGCTAGAGCCTGGGAGCGCACCGGGGAGCTGTTTTTT.

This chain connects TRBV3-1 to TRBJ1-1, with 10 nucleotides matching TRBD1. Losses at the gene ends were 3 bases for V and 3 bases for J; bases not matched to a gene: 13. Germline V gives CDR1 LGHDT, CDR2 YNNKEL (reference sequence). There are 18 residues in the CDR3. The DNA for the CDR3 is TGTGCCAGCAGCCAGTGGCAGTGGACAGGGGGGTTAGACACTGAAGCTTTCTTT. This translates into CASSQWQWTGGLDTEAFF.

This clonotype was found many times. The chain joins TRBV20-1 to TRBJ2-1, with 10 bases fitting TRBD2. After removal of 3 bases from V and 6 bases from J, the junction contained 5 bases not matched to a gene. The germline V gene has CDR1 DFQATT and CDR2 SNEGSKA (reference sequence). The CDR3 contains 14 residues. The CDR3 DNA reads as TGCAGTGCTAGCGAGTCTAGCGGGAGCAATGAGCAGTTCTTC. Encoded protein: CSASESSGSNEQFF.

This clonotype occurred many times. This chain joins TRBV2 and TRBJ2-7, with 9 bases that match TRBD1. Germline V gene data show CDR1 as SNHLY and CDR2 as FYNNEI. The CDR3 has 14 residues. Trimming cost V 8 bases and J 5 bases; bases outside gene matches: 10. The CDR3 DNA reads TGTGCCAGCCACCTCGGGACAGGGCCTCACGAGCAGTACTTC. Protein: CASHLGTGPHEQYF.

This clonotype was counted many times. The CDR3 DNA sequence: TGTGCCAGCAGCCGTATCGGACAGGCTGGCTACACCTTC. This translates into CASSRIGQAGYTF. V usage is TRBV7-2 and J usage is TRBJ1-2; 7 nucleotides match TRBD1. V lost 5 bases, J lost 7 bases, and 7 bases stayed unmatched. The CDR3 contains 13 residues. Germline V gene sequence: CDR1 SGHTA, CDR2 FQGNSA.

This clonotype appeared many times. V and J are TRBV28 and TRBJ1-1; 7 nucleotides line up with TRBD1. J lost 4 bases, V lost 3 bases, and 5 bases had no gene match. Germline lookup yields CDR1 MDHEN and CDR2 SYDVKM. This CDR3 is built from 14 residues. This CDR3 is CASSFQGEVTEAFF. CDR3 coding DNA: TGTGCCAGCAGTTTCCAGGGGGAGGTCACTGAAGCTTTCTTT.

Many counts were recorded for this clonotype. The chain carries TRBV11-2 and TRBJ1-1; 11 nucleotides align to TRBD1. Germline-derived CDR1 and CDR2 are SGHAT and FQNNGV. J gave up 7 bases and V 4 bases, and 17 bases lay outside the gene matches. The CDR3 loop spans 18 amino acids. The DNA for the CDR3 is TGTGCCAGCAGCTCACTGTCCTGGACAGGGGGCGCGAAGGATGAAGCTTTCTTT. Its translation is CASSSLSWTGGAKDEAFF.

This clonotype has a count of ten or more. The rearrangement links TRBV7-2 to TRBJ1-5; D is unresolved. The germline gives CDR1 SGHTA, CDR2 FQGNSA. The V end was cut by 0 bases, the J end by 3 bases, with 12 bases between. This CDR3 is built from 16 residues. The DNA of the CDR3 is TGTGCCAGCAGCTTAGCCTCGGGCGGTAACAATCAGCCCCAGCATTTT. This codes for CASSLASGGNNQPQHF. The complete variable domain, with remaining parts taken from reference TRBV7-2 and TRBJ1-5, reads GAGVSQSPSNKVTEKGKDVELRCDPISGHTALYWYRQSLGQGLEFLIYFQGNSAPDKSGLPSDRFSAERTGGSVSTLTIQRTQQEDSAVYLCASSLASGGNNQPQHFGDGTRLSIL.

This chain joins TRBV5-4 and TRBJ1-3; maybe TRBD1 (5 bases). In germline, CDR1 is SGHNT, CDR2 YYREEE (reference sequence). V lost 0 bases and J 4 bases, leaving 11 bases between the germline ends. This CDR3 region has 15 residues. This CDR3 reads CASSLETGGGNTIYF. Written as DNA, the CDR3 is TGTGCCAGCAGCTTGGAAACAGGCGGGGGAAACACCATATATTTT.

CDR3 loop: CASSGRDSGYEQYF. As DNA, the CDR3 is TGTGCCAGCAGCGGACGAGATTCCGGCTACGAGCAGTACTTC. The chain employs TRBV9 and TRBJ2-7; D ambiguous. V was clipped by 3 bases and J by 3 bases, with 13 bases between them. The CDR3 is 14 residues long. Germline V gene sequence: CDR1 SGDLS, CDR2 YYNGEE.

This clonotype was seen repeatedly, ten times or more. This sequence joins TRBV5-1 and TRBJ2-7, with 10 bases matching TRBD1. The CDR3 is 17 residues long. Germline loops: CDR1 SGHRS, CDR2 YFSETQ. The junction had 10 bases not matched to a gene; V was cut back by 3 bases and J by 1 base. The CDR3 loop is CASSYRKPGQGSYEQYF. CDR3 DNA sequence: TGCGCCAGCAGCTACCGGAAACCGGGACAGGGGTCCTACGAGCAGTACTTC.

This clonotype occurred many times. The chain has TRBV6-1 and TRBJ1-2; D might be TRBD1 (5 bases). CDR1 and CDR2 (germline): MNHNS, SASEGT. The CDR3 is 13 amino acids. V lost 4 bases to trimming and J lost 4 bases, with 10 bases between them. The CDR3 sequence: CASSVGQGYGYTF. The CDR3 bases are TGTGCCAGCAGTGTTGGGCAGGGCTATGGCTACACCTTC.

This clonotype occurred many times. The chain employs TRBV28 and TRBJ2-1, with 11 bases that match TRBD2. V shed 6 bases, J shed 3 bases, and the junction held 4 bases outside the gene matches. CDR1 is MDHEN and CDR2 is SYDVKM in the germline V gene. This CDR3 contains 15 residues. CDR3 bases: TGTGCCAGCAGGCATACTAGCGGGAGCTACAATGAGCAGTTCTTC. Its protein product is CASRHTSGSYNEQFF.

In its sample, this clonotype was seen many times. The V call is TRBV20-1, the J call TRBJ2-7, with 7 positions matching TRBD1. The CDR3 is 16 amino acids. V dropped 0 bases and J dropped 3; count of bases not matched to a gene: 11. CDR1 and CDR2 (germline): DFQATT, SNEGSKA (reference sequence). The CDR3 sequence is CSARDRRGLPNYEQYF. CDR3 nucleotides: TGCAGTGCTAGAGATAGAAGGGGGCTCCCAAACTACGAGCAGTACTTC.

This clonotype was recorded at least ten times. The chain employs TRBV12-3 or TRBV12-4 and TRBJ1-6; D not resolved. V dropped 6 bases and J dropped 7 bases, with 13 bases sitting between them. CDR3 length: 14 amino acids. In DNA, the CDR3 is TGTGCCAGCAGGCTAGGCGGCGGGAATTCACCCCTCCACTTT. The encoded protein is CASRLGGGNSPLHF.

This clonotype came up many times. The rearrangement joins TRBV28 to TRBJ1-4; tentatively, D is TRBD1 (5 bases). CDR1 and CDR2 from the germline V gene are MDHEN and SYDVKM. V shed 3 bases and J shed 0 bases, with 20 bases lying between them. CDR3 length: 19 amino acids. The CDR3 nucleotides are TGTGCCAGCAGTTTGACGACGATTTCGGGGCTATCAACTAATGAAAAACTGTTTTTT. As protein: CASSLTTISGLSTNEKLFF.

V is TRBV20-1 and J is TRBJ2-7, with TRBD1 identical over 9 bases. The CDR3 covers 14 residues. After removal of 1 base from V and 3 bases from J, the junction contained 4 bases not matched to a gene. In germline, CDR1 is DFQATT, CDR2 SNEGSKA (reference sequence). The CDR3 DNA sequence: TGCAGTGCTAGAGTTGGGGACAGGGACTACGAGCAGTACTTC. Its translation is CSARVGDRDYEQYF.

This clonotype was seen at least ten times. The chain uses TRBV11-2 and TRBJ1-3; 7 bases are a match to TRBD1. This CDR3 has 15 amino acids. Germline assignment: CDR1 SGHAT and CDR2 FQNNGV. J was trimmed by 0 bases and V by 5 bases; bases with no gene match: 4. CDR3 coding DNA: TGTGCCAGCAGCGCGGGGGACAGCTCTGGAAACACCATATATTTT. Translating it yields CASSAGDSSGNTIYF. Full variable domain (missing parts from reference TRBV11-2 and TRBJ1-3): EAGVAQSPRYKIIEKRQSVAFWCNPISGHATLYWYQQILGQGPKLLIQFQNNGVVDDSQLPKDRFSAERLKGVDSTLKIQPAKLEDSAVYLCASSAGDSSGNTIYFGEGSWLTVV.